A single sample is the source of the 14 T cell receptor beta chains below, sequenced in a study of T cell repertoires in ileal Crohn's disease. Produced via immunoSEQ multiplex PCR; TCRdb's table is partial and in-frame only. The table lists about 16,000 clones, 85% to 95% of them singletons. Sequencing input: ileal tissue. The receptors originated from an adult with Crohn's disease.

This clone was observed once. The rearrangement joins TRBV27 to TRBJ2-1, with TRBD2 matching over 14 bases. Germline CDR1 MNHEY, CDR2 SMNVEV (reference sequence). This CDR3 is 20 amino acids long. The V segment lost 3 bases and the J segment 0 bases; nucleotides outside the gene matches: 10. CDR3 in amino acids: CASSFYGTSGGPSSYNEQFF. The CDR3 DNA sequence: TGTGCCAGCAGTTTTTATGGGACTAGCGGGGGCCCTAGCTCCTACAATGAGCAGTTCTTC.

This clone has a single count. The V call is TRBV7-2, the J call TRBJ2-1; D gene unclear. The germline V gene encodes CDR1 SGHTA and CDR2 FQGNSA. The CDR3 consists of 15 residues. V lost 3 bases, J lost 0 bases, and 9 bases lay in between. The CDR3 coding sequence is TGTGCCAGCAGCTTGACACTGAGCTCCTACAATGAGCAGTTCTTC. As protein: CASSLTLSSYNEQFF.

This chain joins TRBV2 and TRBJ1-2; possibly TRBD1 for D (5 bases). The CDR3 is 14 amino acids. Deletions cut 4 bases from V and 8 bases from J, with 17 bases between. Germline CDR1 and CDR2: SNHLY and FYNNEI. The CDR3 region is CASSVLPSGLGYTF. The CDR3 DNA follows: TGTGCCAGCAGTGTTCTTCCTTCGGGACTAGGCTACACCTTC.

The gene calls are TRBV5-1 and TRBJ2-5; TRBD1 matches 10 bases. The CDR3 has 17 residues. Unmatched junction bases numbered 7, after V lost 1 base and J lost 1 base. Germline assignment: CDR1 SGHRS and CDR2 YFSETQ. The CDR3 DNA reads TGCGCCAGCAGCTTGTCGCCCGGGACAGGGGTCCAAGAGACCCAGTACTTC. The encoded protein is CASSLSPGTGVQETQYF.

J is TRBJ2-7 and V is TRBV4-3; 8 bases match TRBD1. CDR3 length equals 17 residues. CDR1 LGHNA and CDR2 YSLEER come from the germline V gene. V shed 0 bases and J 5 bases; nucleotides not matched to a gene: 12. In DNA form, the CDR3 reads TGCGCCAGCAGCCAAGATGGCTTAAACAGGGGGACGGACGAGCAGTACTTC. It encodes CASSQDGLNRGTDEQYF.

J is TRBJ2-6 and V is TRBV18; D call uncertain. V was clipped by 3 bases and J by 1 base, with 4 bases between them. The V gene's germline CDR1 is KGHSH and CDR2 LQKENI. The CDR3 runs 14 residues. CDR3 sequence reads: CASSPESGANVLTF. In nucleotides, the CDR3 is TGTGCCAGCTCACCCGAGTCTGGGGCCAACGTCCTGACTTTC.

The chain combines TRBV5-6 with TRBJ2-7, with 12 bases lining up with TRBD2. Trimming cost V 6 bases and J 6 bases; bases outside gene matches: 10. This CDR3 has 15 amino acids. Germline CDR1 SGHDT, CDR2 YYEEEE. This chain's CDR3 is CASIALAGGRGEQYF. In DNA form, the CDR3 reads TGTGCCAGCATCGCGCTAGCGGGGGGGCGGGGCGAGCAGTACTTC.

V gene TRBV7-6 combines with J gene TRBJ2-7, with a possible D match to TRBD2 (5 bases). The CDR3 has 15 amino acids. The germline V gene has CDR1 SGHVS and CDR2 FNYEAQ. V was shortened by 1 base and J by 0 bases, with 10 bases between the two germline ends. CDR3 residues: CASSLVAGSSYEQYF. CDR3 nucleotide sequence: TGTGCCAGCAGCTTAGTGGCGGGTAGCTCCTACGAGCAGTACTTC.

The V and J genes are TRBV5-1 and TRBJ2-3, with unresolved D. The ends were cut back, 4 bases at V and 0 bases at J, with 3 bases in the middle. This CDR3 contains 12 residues. Germline CDR1 is SGHRS and CDR2 is YFSETQ. DNA of the CDR3: TGCGCCAGCAGCCTTAGCACAGATACGCAGTATTTT. Protein: CASSLSTDTQYF.

The J gene is TRBJ1-2, the V gene TRBV27; TRBD1 matches at 7 bases. The CDR3 runs to 14 residues. Looked up from germline, CDR1 is MNHEY and CDR2 is SMNVEV (reference sequence). J lost 7 bases, V lost 3 bases, and 8 bases had no gene match. In nucleotides, the CDR3 is TGTGCCAGCAGTTTCCGCCGACAGGGTGTTGGCTACACCTTC. It codes for CASSFRRQGVGYTF.

The chain links TRBV19 to TRBJ2-2, with D possibly matching TRBD2 (5 bases). Trimming pared 6 bases from V and 2 bases from J, leaving 16 bases between. The CDR3 totals 16 residues. Germline CDR1 reads LNHDA; CDR2 reads SQIVND (reference sequence). The CDR3 loop is CASRTSETGNTGELFF. CDR3 bases: TGTGCCAGTAGGACCTCTGAGACGGGAAACACCGGGGAGCTGTTTTTT.

The chain uses TRBV7-9 and TRBJ2-3; TRBD1 aligns across 11 bases. This CDR3 comprises 13 residues. Germline V CDR1 and CDR2: SEHNR, FQNEAQ (reference sequence). V lost 6 bases, J lost 7 bases, and 3 bases stayed unmatched. This chain's CDR3 is CASRGTGGNTQYF. The CDR3 nucleotides read TGTGCCAGCAGGGGGACAGGGGGAAATACGCAGTATTTT.

V and J are TRBV7-6 and TRBJ2-5; 11 bases align to TRBD2. Germline lookup yields CDR1 SGHVS and CDR2 FNYEAQ. CDR3 length: 16 residues. Unmatched junction bases numbered 5, after V lost 1 base and J lost 4 bases. DNA for the CDR3: TGTGCCAGCAGCTTAGGTAGCGGGGGGGCCGCAGAGACCCAGTACTTC. Translating gives CASSLGSGGAAETQYF.

In nucleotides, the CDR3 is TGCGCCAGCAGGACTAGCGGGGGGATCGCAGAGACCCAGTACTTC. This gives the protein CASRTSGGIAETQYF. The V gene is TRBV5-1, the J gene TRBJ2-5, with 13 positions matching TRBD2. The CDR3 covers 15 residues. Unmatched junction bases numbered 5, after V lost 5 bases and J lost 4 bases. Germline V gives CDR1 SGHRS, CDR2 YFSETQ. The full variable domain, with the rest looked up from reference TRBV5-1 and TRBJ2-5, is KAGVTQTPRYLIKTRGQQVTLSCSPISGHRSVSWYQQTPGQGLQFLFEYFSETQRNKGNFPGRFSGRQFSNSRSEMNVSTLELGDSALYLCASRTSGGIAETQYFGPGTRLLVL.